This TCR beta chain derives from a study of shared clonotypes between healthy human individuals. General study points: Rarefaction gave evidence that sorted-subset sequencing remained incomplete despite large depth. Tissue TCR repertoires likely differ from these blood-only repertoires.

The V end was cut by 6 bases, the J end by 0 bases, with 12 bases between. The CDR3 is 15 amino acids. Per the germline V gene, CDR1 is MDHEN and CDR2 is SYDVKM. With respect to this clone: Its specificity is unknown.

Clones were read by immunoSEQ multiplex PCR, and TCRdb kept only the in-frame ones, dropping some. The sample holds 850,000 to 1,200,000 clones, about 75% seen once. Subsets obtained from CD4+ cells comprised CD45RA+ naive and CD45RA-negative memory cells. The chain uses TRBV28 and TRBJ1-5; D is unresolved. Source material: memory CD4+ T cells sorted from blood. Documented subset: CD45RA-negative fraction. The sequence was collected from a man between 18 and 35 years old in good health. The CDR3 here is CASSVDTYSNQPQHF. In DNA, the CDR3 is TGTGCCAGCAGCGTTGACACTTATAGCAATCAGCCCCAGCATTTT.